Following are 27 T cell receptor beta chains from one sample sequenced in a study of T cell repertoires in cytomegalovirus infection. TCRdb processed the reads anew with MiXCR; each CDR3 protein has one entry. The sample has about 770,000 distinct CDR3 sequences, just under 30% seen once. The antigens these receptors bind are not known. The sequencing here drew on cultured CD8+ T cells from PBMCs, taken from culture after CMV antigen stimulation. These receptors all stem from a human donor in good health (CMV status not recorded). Some clones in this sample may be carry-over from other donors' samples.

The chain recombines TRBV10-3 with TRBJ1-1; D possibly corresponds to TRBD1 (6 bases). CDR1 is ENHRY and CDR2 is SYGVKD in the germline V gene. The CDR3 spans 15 residues. Trimming removed 3 bases from V and 0 bases from J, with 11 bases in between. DNA for the CDR3: TGTGCCATCAGTGACCCGGACAGTCTGAACACTGAAGCTTTCTTT. Its translation: CAISDPDSLNTEAFF.

This clonotype has ten or more counts. V usage is TRBV29-1 and J usage is TRBJ1-2; D ambiguous. Germline V lookup: CDR1 SQVTM, CDR2 ANQGSEA. V was clipped by 0 bases and J by 2 bases, with 7 bases between them. CDR3 length equals 13 residues. As DNA, the CDR3 is TGCAGCGTTGAAGATGGCAGAAACTATGGCTACACCTTC. This encodes CSVEDGRNYGYTF.

The chain carries TRBV19 and TRBJ1-1, with TRBD1 as a possible D gene (5 bases). V shed 2 bases and J shed 4 bases, with 11 bases lying between them. Germline CDR1 is LNHDA and CDR2 is SQIVND (reference sequence). There are 14 residues in the CDR3. The CDR3: CASSINRRGTEAFF. In DNA form, the CDR3 reads TGTGCCAGTAGTATAAACAGAAGGGGCACTGAAGCTTTCTTT. The full variable domain, completed using reference TRBV19 and TRBJ1-1, is DGGITQSPKYLFRKEGQNVTLSCEQNLNHDAMYWYRQDPGQGLRLIYYSQIVNDFQKGDIAEGYSVSREKKESFPLTVTSAQKNPTAFYLCASSINRRGTEAFFGQGTRLTVV.

The V gene is TRBV15, the J gene TRBJ2-5; D is ambiguous. CDR1 and CDR2 (germline): LNHNV, YYDKDF (reference sequence). The length of the CDR3 is 14 residues. Trimming pared 5 bases from V and 2 bases from J, leaving 12 bases between. CDR3 nucleotides: TGTGCCACCAGCCCCCTACGAGAACAAGAGACCCAGTACTTC. It specifies CATSPLREQETQYF.

This clonotype came up a few times. CDR3 loop: CASSQGGYLDTEAFF. As DNA, the CDR3 is TGCGCCAGCAGCCAAGGGGGGTATCTGGACACTGAAGCTTTCTTT. The chain recombines TRBV4-1 with TRBJ1-1; possible D gene TRBD1, 5 bases. The CDR3 sequence is 15 residues long. The germline gives CDR1 MGHRA, CDR2 YSYEKL. The V and J ends lost 1 base and 3 bases respectively, with 12 bases between them.

This clonotype has a count of ten or more. The chain couples TRBV7-9 to TRBJ2-1; TRBD1 is a possible D gene (6 bases). Germline V lookup: CDR1 SEHNR, CDR2 FQNEAQ (reference sequence). CDR3 length: 16 residues. V was cut by 5 bases and J by 0 bases, with 14 bases left in between. The CDR3 nucleotides are TGTGCCAGCAGCCCCAGACAGGCGAGCTCCTACAATGAGCAGTTCTTC. Translating gives CASSPRQASSYNEQFF.

This clonotype was seen a few times. The rearrangement uses TRBV4-2 and TRBJ2-1, with D possibly being TRBD1 (6 bases). The CDR3 runs to 14 residues. V gave up 1 base and J gave up 6 bases, with 10 bases separating them. Germline V lookup: CDR1 LGHNA, CDR2 YNFKEQ. CDR3 protein: CASSQGSRGNEQFF. Written as DNA, the CDR3 is TGTGCCAGCAGCCAAGGTTCCAGGGGCAATGAGCAGTTCTTC.

The gene calls are TRBV4-1 and TRBJ2-7; 10 bases match TRBD1. V lost 0 bases and J lost 4; bases outside the gene matches: 12. The CDR3 covers 18 residues. CDR1 and CDR2 (germline): MGHRA, YSYEKL. CDR3 sequence reads: CASSQDQSWGQGIYEQYF. CDR3 coding DNA: TGCGCCAGCAGCCAAGATCAGTCGTGGGGACAGGGGATTTACGAGCAGTACTTC.

This clonotype was counted a few times. V is TRBV7-2 and J is TRBJ1-6; 8 positions match TRBD1. Germline V gene lookup returns CDR1 SGHTA and CDR2 FQGNSA. The ends lost 6 bases at V and 10 bases at J; junction bases unmatched: 8. There are 14 residues in the CDR3. The CDR3 nucleotides are TGTGCCAGCAGAAATTATGGGACAGGATCACCCCTCCACTTT. Its translation is CASRNYGTGSPLHF.

This clonotype has more than one count but fewer than ten. This CDR3 is CASSGPFAEQYF. CDR3 in DNA: TGTGCCAGCAGCGGACCGTTCGCCGAGCAGTACTTC. The chain recombines TRBV6-5 with TRBJ2-7; D is uncertain. The germline CDR1 and CDR2 sequences are MNHEY and SVGAGI. CDR3 size: 12 residues. Between the trimmed V and J ends, which lost 6 bases and 6 bases, there was a span of 12 bases.

The gene calls are TRBV25-1 and TRBJ2-7; D is perhaps TRBD1 (6 bases). The CDR3 is 14 amino acids. Germline V lookup: CDR1 MGHDK, CDR2 SYGVNS. V lost 1 base and J lost 1, with 8 bases in between. CDR3 region: CASSEFDRSYEQYF. In DNA form, the CDR3 reads TGTGCCAGCAGTGAATTCGACAGGTCCTACGAGCAGTACTTC.

This clonotype was observed at least ten times. The chain employs TRBV7-9 and TRBJ1-2; D is ambiguous. The CDR3 is 13 amino acids. Deletions cut 3 bases from V and 5 bases from J, with 10 bases between. Looked up from germline, CDR1 is SEHNR and CDR2 is FQNEAQ (reference sequence). The CDR3 region is CASSFEDYYGYTF. The CDR3 DNA sequence: TGTGCCAGCAGCTTCGAAGACTATTATGGCTACACCTTC.

V and J are TRBV4-2 and TRBJ2-5; D is possibly TRBD1 (6 bases). The germline V gene encodes CDR1 LGHNA and CDR2 YNFKEQ. Trimming stripped 0 bases from V and 3 bases from J, with 8 bases between. This CDR3 region has 14 residues. This CDR3 is CASSQDPGEETQYF. Here the CDR3 DNA reads TGTGCCAGCAGCCAAGACCCAGGGGAAGAGACCCAGTACTTC.

V gene TRBV10-3 combines with J gene TRBJ2-2; D is unclear. The CDR3 length is 14 residues. Trimming left V 4 bases short and J 1 base short, with 7 bases between. The germline CDR1 and CDR2 sequences are ENHRY and SYGVKD. In DNA form, the CDR3 reads TGTGCCATCAGTGCTCGACAGAACACCGGGGAGCTGTTTTTT. It specifies CAISARQNTGELFF.

The V gene is TRBV12-3 or TRBV12-4, the J gene TRBJ2-1; 10 bases line up with TRBD2. The CDR3 runs to 16 residues. Trimming took 1 base from V and 5 from J; bases not matched to a gene: 5. The CDR3 sequence is CASSLVRTSGNNEQFF. The CDR3 DNA follows: TGTGCCAGCAGTTTAGTACGGACTAGCGGTAACAATGAGCAGTTCTTC.

The chain is built from TRBV14 and TRBJ2-7, with 8 bases lining up with TRBD1. Per the germline V gene, CDR1 is SGHDN and CDR2 is FVKESK. V gave up 0 bases and J gave up 2 bases; unmatched junction bases: 3. The CDR3 is 15 amino acids. The DNA of the CDR3 is TGTGCCAGCAGCCAAGATATGGACAGGGCCTACGAGCAGTACTTC. Protein: CASSQDMDRAYEQYF.

This clonotype was seen many times. The V call is TRBV12-3 or TRBV12-4, the J call TRBJ1-6; 9 positions agree with TRBD1. V shed 3 bases and J 7 bases; nucleotides not matched to a gene: 4. There are 15 residues in the CDR3. The chain's CDR3 is CASSLRDRANSPLHF. In DNA form, the CDR3 reads TGTGCCAGCAGTTTGCGGGACAGGGCGAATTCACCCCTCCACTTT.

Judged by abundance, this clonotype is medium-sized. This sequence joins TRBV5-1 and TRBJ1-1, with TRBD1 as a possible D gene (5 bases). This CDR3 is built from 16 residues. With 0 bases removed from V and 1 base from J, the gap between germline ends came to 13 bases. The germline CDR1 and CDR2 sequences are SGHRS and YFSETQ. CDR3 sequence reads: CASSLGSGEANTEAFF. The CDR3 DNA reads as TGCGCCAGCAGCTTGGGCTCGGGGGAGGCGAACACTGAAGCTTTCTTT.

The J gene is TRBJ2-1, the V gene TRBV2; D uncertain. Germline CDR1 and CDR2: SNHLY and FYNNEI. Deletions cut 8 bases from V and 8 bases from J, with 16 bases between. The CDR3 is made up of 13 amino acids. CDR3 region: CASGTRSFDEQFF. The CDR3 nucleotides are TGTGCCAGCGGAACTCGGTCTTTCGATGAGCAGTTCTTC.

The V and J genes are TRBV27 and TRBJ2-1; the D is unclear. Germline V gene data show CDR1 as MNHEY and CDR2 as SMNVEV (reference sequence). The length of the CDR3 is 13 residues. Trimming removed 4 bases from V and 2 bases from J, with 6 bases in between. The CDR3 reads CASSYNTYNEQFF. Here the CDR3 DNA reads TGTGCCAGCAGTTATAACACCTACAATGAGCAGTTCTTC.

In its sample, this clonotype was seen once. The chain recombines TRBV9 with TRBJ1-4, with D tentatively TRBD1 (5 bases). Germline V lookup: CDR1 SGDLS, CDR2 YYNGEE. Between the trimmed V and J ends, which lost 0 bases and 6 bases, there was a span of 12 bases. There are 15 residues in the CDR3. The CDR3 reads CASSVGDGYDEKLFF. DNA for the CDR3: TGTGCCAGCAGCGTAGGGGACGGGTACGATGAAAAACTGTTTTTT.

CDR3 loop: CASGRQGAYNEQFF. As DNA, the CDR3 is TGCGCCAGCGGCCGACAGGGTGCGTACAATGAGCAGTTCTTC. V is TRBV5-1 and J is TRBJ2-1, with 7 bases matching TRBD1. The CDR3 sequence is 14 residues long. CDR1 SGHRS and CDR2 YFSETQ come from the germline V gene. The trim removed 7 bases at V and 4 bases at J, leaving 8 bases unmatched.

The V call is TRBV27, the J call TRBJ2-7; maybe TRBD1 (5 bases). CDR3 size: 14 residues. V dropped 4 bases and J dropped 5 bases, with 15 bases sitting between them. From germline, CDR1 is MNHEY and CDR2 SMNVEV (reference sequence). The CDR3 DNA reads TGTGCCAGCAGTTGGCCAGGGCGAAGCCACGAGCAGTACTTC. Translation: CASSWPGRSHEQYF.

A few counts support this clonotype. The chain couples TRBV6-2 or TRBV6-3 to TRBJ1-6, with D uncertain. The ends were cut back, 6 bases at V and 0 bases at J, with 6 bases in the middle. Germline V gives CDR1 MNHEY, CDR2 SVGEGT. This CDR3 has 14 residues. The CDR3 nucleotides read TGTGCCAGCAGCGCAACCTCCTATAATTCACCCCTCCACTTT. It yields the protein CASSATSYNSPLHF.

There are a few counts of this clonotype. This chain connects TRBV7-2 to TRBJ1-1; D unclear. CDR3 length equals 12 residues. The germline CDR1 and CDR2 sequences are SGHTA and FQGNSA. V was cut by 3 bases and J by 7 bases, with 9 bases left in between. The CDR3 DNA reads TGTGCCAGCAGCTTCCAGGTTTATGAAGCTTTCTTT. This gives the protein CASSFQVYEAFF. Looking up the rest from reference TRBV7-2 and TRBJ1-1 gives the full variable domain: GAGVSQSPSNKVTEKGKDVELRCDPISGHTALYWYRQSLGQGLEFLIYFQGNSAPDKSGLPSDRFSAERTGGSVSTLTIQRTQQEDSAVYLCASSFQVYEAFFGQGTRLTVV.

This clonotype has just a few counts. This chain connects TRBV4-3 to TRBJ2-1; D is perhaps TRBD1 (5 bases). The germline V gene encodes CDR1 LGHNA and CDR2 YSLEER. CDR3 length: 14 residues. V lost 3 bases and J lost 9, with 15 bases in between. This CDR3 reads CASSHSQGWSEQFF. CDR3 coding DNA: TGCGCCAGCAGCCATAGCCAGGGTTGGAGTGAGCAGTTCTTC.

Points on this clonotype: The junction departs from germline at one end; a sequencing error may be responsible. The chain couples TRBV7-2 to TRBJ2-3, with 11 bases lining up with TRBD2. The CDR3 is 16 amino acids. Germline V gene data show CDR1 as SGHTA and CDR2 as FQGNSA. Written as DNA, the CDR3 is TGTGTCAGCAGCGATGTAGCGGGGGGGCCGCTTGATACGCAGTATTTT. Amino acid sequence: CVSSDVAGGPLDTQYF.